The present TCR beta chain was sequenced within a study of post-analysis software for immune sequencing data. General study findings and limits: Five TRBV segments (TRBV5-6, TRBV5-1 and TRBV20-1 among them) occurred more frequently in patients than in controls.

V dropped 4 bases and J dropped 4 bases, with 4 bases sitting between them. This CDR3 is 11 amino acids long. The germline V gene has CDR1 LNHNV and CDR2 YYDKDF (reference sequence). This clonotype came up once. Its antigen is as yet unknown. Unique molecular identifiers were built into the TCR beta cDNA libraries. TCRdb processed the PCR reads anew with MiXCR; each CDR3 protein has one entry. The sample records 170,000 or so distinct CDR3 sequences, around 28% being singletons. The V and J genes are TRBV15 and TRBJ1-1; D is unresolved. This TCR was recovered from a girl aged 5-17 years with multiple sclerosis. The sample consisted of blood. CDR3 amino acids: CATSMCTEAFF. CDR3 bases: TGTGCCACCAGCATGTGCACTGAAGCTTTCTTT.